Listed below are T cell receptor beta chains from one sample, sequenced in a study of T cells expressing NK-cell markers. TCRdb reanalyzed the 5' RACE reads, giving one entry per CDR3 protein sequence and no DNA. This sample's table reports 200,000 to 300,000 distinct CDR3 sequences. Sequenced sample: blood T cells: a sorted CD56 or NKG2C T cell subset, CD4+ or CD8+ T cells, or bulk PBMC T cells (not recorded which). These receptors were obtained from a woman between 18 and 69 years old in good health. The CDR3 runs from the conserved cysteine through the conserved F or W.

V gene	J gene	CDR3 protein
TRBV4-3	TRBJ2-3	CASAGETDTQYF
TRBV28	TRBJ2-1	CASRHPTSGSRFF
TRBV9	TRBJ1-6	CASSVGSRVENSPLHF
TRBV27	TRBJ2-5	CASRALQPQPNLGGAQYF
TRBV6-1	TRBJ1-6	CASRTLDNSPLHF
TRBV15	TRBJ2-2	CATSSQREIPGELFF
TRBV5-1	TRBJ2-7	CASSLGRQERARSYEQYF
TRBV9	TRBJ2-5	CASSVVGGLQETQYF
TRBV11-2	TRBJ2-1	CASSLDQLQGNEQFF
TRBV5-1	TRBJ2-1	CASSPPAGTGGNEQFF
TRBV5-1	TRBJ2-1	CASSLGSSGGAYNEQFF
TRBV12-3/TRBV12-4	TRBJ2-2	CASSPGQKNTGELFF
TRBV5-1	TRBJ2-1	CASSLEGGRSYNEQFF
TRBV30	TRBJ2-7	CAWGGAGAYEQYF
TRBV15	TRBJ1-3	CATSNQANSGNTIYF
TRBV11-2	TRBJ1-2	CASSLRGSLGYGYTF
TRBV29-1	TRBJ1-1	CSAGQVQGTEAFF
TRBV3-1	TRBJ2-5	CASSQVRSGRGQETQYF
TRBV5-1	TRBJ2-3	CASSLVVRDTQYF
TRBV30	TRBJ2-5	CAWSRGRETQYF
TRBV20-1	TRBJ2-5	CSGYSDNQETQYF
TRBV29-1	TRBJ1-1	CSVGRLMNTEAFF
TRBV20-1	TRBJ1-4	CSALGPEGEKLFF
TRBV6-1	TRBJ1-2	CASRNSGGDGYTF
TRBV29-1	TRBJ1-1	CSVRTGQITEAFF
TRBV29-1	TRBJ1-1	CSGRTGGFSDTEAFF
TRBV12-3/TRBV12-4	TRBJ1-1	CASSPNDRGEAFF